These 18 T cell receptor beta chains came from one sample sequenced in a study of T cells in Graves' hyperthyroidism and ophthalmopathy. Authors of the study amplified TCR beta CDR3 regions from RNA transcripts. HTBI primers were used for first-round RT-PCR of the TCR CDR3. TCRdb ran MiXCR on the multiplex PCR reads and lists one entry per CDR3 protein. The sample yields approximately 640,000 distinct CDR3 sequences, about a sixth seen once. Sequencing was performed on blood. The receptors stem from a woman between 25 and 40 years old with Graves' hyperthyroidism.

Many counts were recorded for this clonotype. This sequence joins TRBV29-1 and TRBJ2-7; TRBD1 aligns across 8 bases. The CDR3 is made up of 16 amino acids. V lost 0 bases to trimming and J lost 2 bases; unmatched junction nucleotides: 9. Germline V gene sequence: CDR1 SQVTM, CDR2 ANQGSEA. The CDR3 reads CSVEDPRQGTTYEQYF. DNA of the CDR3: TGCAGCGTTGAAGATCCAAGACAGGGGACCACCTACGAGCAGTACTTC.

Concerning this clonotype: The conserved closing phenylalanine or tryptophan is absent in this CDR3, likely reflecting a read error. Because the CDR3's place on the DNA is in doubt, the DNA is left out and the CDR3 is given as listed by TCRdb. J is TRBJ2-5 and V is TRBV30; the table's D gene call, TRBD1, was not cross checked with the DNA. The CDR3 has 13 residues if both end residues are counted. From germline, CDR1 is GTSNPN and CDR2 SVGIG (reference sequence). The CDR3 sequence is CAWRGTGQETEYL.

The V gene is TRBV19, the J gene TRBJ2-5, with D tentatively TRBD1 (6 bases). The CDR3 extends over 13 amino acids. V gave up 4 bases and J gave up 4 bases, with 10 bases separating them. Germline CDR1 LNHDA, CDR2 SQIVND (reference sequence). CDR3 sequence: CASSNRVGETQYF. The CDR3 DNA reads as TGTGCCAGTAGTAACAGGGTCGGAGAGACCCAGTACTTC.

Note on this clonotype: Relative to the germline gene, one junction end is altered; a read error may explain this. In nucleotides, the CDR3 is TGCGCCAGCAGCTTGCTTGGGACAGATTACGCCTTAGCCAAAAGCATTCAGTACTTC. Translation gives CASSLLGTDYALAKSIQYF. The rearrangement joins TRBV5-1 to TRBJ2-4, with 7 nucleotides matching TRBD1. From germline, CDR1 is SGHRS and CDR2 YFSETQ. The CDR3 spans 19 residues.

The chain joins TRBV18 to TRBJ2-7, with D possibly being TRBD1 (5 bases). Trimming stripped 5 bases from V and 2 bases from J, with 16 bases between. The CDR3 is 15 residues long. The germline V gene has CDR1 KGHSH and CDR2 LQKENI. The CDR3 DNA reads TGTGCCAGCTCAGCAGGGTCTAGGCCGACCTACGAGCAGTACTTC. It yields the protein CASSAGSRPTYEQYF.

The chain combines TRBV20-1 with TRBJ1-5; TRBD1 matches 7 bases. The V and J ends lost 2 bases and 2 bases, in that order; junction bases with no gene match: 0. The CDR3 contains 13 residues. The germline V gene encodes CDR1 DFQATT and CDR2 SNEGSKA (reference sequence). In DNA form, the CDR3 reads TGCAGTGCTAGACAGGGGGGCAATCAGCCCCAGCATTTT. Residues: CSARQGGNQPQHF.

This clonotype was seen many times. The chain is built from TRBV28 and TRBJ2-7, with 12 bases fitting TRBD2. This CDR3 region has 13 residues. After removal of 7 bases from V and 7 bases from J, the junction contained 5 bases not matched to a gene. Germline V gives CDR1 MDHEN, CDR2 SYDVKM. CDR3 protein: CASTQLAGGEQYF. The CDR3 DNA sequence: TGTGCCAGCACCCAACTAGCGGGGGGAGAGCAGTACTTC.

For this clonotype: At one of its ends the junction is not consistent with the germline gene, which may arise from a read error. The V call is TRBV20-1, the J call TRBJ1-1, with 8 bases that match TRBD1. In germline, CDR1 is DFQATT, CDR2 SNEGSKA (reference sequence). The CDR3 contains 13 residues. The CDR3 is CSARDRVNTEPFF. CDR3 coding DNA: TGCAGTGCTAGGGACAGGGTCAACACTGAACCTTTCTTT.

This clonotype was seen a handful of times. The chain links TRBV5-1 to TRBJ2-3; D unclear. Germline values: CDR1 SGHRS, CDR2 YFSETQ. The CDR3 contains 15 residues. V was shortened by 2 bases and J by 2 bases, with 12 bases between the two germline ends. CDR3 residues: CASSFLPGDTDTQYF. In DNA form, the CDR3 reads TGCGCCAGCAGCTTTCTACCAGGAGACACAGATACGCAGTATTTT.

About this clonotype: A junction boundary mismatches the germline segment, possibly from a read error. J is TRBJ1-6 and V is TRBV20-1; TRBD1 is a possible D gene (5 bases). In germline, CDR1 is DFQATT, CDR2 SNEGSKA (reference sequence). This CDR3 has 13 residues. The CDR3 DNA follows: TGCAGTGCCAGAGGGACTGGGAATTCACCCCTCCACTTT. Translated: CSARGTGNSPLHF.

This clonotype was recorded many times. The chain carries TRBV12-3 or TRBV12-4 and TRBJ1-5; D is unresolved. This CDR3 contains 14 residues. With 6 bases removed from V and 7 bases from J, the gap between germline ends came to 16 bases. The CDR3 DNA sequence: TGTGCCAGCAGCCCTCAAGGGTTCGGCCAGCCCCAGCATTTT. It encodes CASSPQGFGQPQHF.

The chain employs TRBV11-1 and TRBJ2-2, with D possibly TRBD1 on 5 matching bases. This CDR3 has 11 amino acids. Trimming removed 8 bases at V and 6 bases at J, with 7 bases between. Looked up from germline, CDR1 is SGHAT and CDR2 is FQDESV (reference sequence). The CDR3 loop reads CASEGAGELFF. The CDR3 DNA follows: TGTGCCAGCGAAGGGGCCGGGGAGCTGTTTTTT.

This clonotype was seen ten or more times. The V and J genes are TRBV10-3 and TRBJ1-4; D unresolved. Germline CDR1 ENHRY, CDR2 SYGVKD. The length of the CDR3 is 12 residues. V lost 9 bases, J lost 8 bases, and 13 bases lay in between. The chain's CDR3 is CAISSGGEKLFF. CDR3 in DNA: TGTGCCATATCGTCCGGCGGAGAAAAACTGTTTTTT.

This clonotype was seen just once. The chain couples TRBV6-2 or TRBV6-3 to TRBJ2-3; 11 bases fit TRBD2. The germline CDR1 and CDR2 sequences are MNHEY and SVGEGT. The CDR3 covers 15 residues. Unmatched junction bases numbered 7, after V lost 5 bases and J lost 6 bases. The CDR3 region has the DNA TGTGCCAGCAGTCTAGCGGGAGGCCAGGGGGATACGCAGTATTTT. Its translation is CASSLAGGQGDTQYF.

The chain uses TRBV6-2 or TRBV6-3 and TRBJ2-7; 10 bases match TRBD2. CDR3 size: 16 residues. The ends lost 5 bases at V and 7 bases at J; junction bases unmatched: 14. The germline gives CDR1 MNHEY, CDR2 SVGEGT. The CDR3 loop reads CASSLASGSSLGEQYF. DNA for the CDR3: TGTGCCAGCAGTCTGGCTAGCGGGAGTTCCCTTGGAGAGCAGTACTTC.

V and J are TRBV5-6 and TRBJ2-2; 12 nucleotides match TRBD1. Per the germline V gene, CDR1 is SGHDT and CDR2 is YYEEEE. The CDR3 sequence is 16 residues long. After removal of 5 bases from V and 5 bases from J, the junction contained 7 bases not matched to a gene. This CDR3 is CASRAGTGGWTGELFF. In nucleotides, the CDR3 is TGTGCCAGCAGAGCCGGGACAGGGGGCTGGACCGGGGAGCTGTTTTTT.

This clonotype was seen ten or more times. The chain has TRBV11-2 and TRBJ2-2; TRBD1 or TRBD2 may be the D gene (5 bases each). This CDR3 is 14 amino acids long. The V gene's germline CDR1 is SGHAT and CDR2 FQNNGV. Trimming removed 5 bases from V and 2 bases from J, with 9 bases in between. The CDR3 DNA reads TGTGCCAGCAGCCGGGGACCCAACACCGGGGAGCTGTTTTTT. This gives the protein CASSRGPNTGELFF.

The V call is TRBV7-8, the J call TRBJ2-3; TRBD1 aligns across 7 bases. This CDR3 has 17 residues. V was clipped by 2 bases and J by 2 bases; unmatched bases: 10. The germline CDR1 and CDR2 sequences are SGHVS and FQNEAQ. The DNA of the CDR3 is TGTGCCAGCAGCTTATATAGTACAGGGGTCTACACAGATACGCAGTATTTT. Translation: CASSLYSTGVYTDTQYF.